A single T cell receptor (beta chain) is shown here with its context. Antigen specificity is unknown. The data are from a study of CD8 T cells in ankylosing spondylitis. The CDR3 covers 16 residues. V lost 0 bases and J lost 6, with 15 bases in between. Germline CDR1 SGHTA, CDR2 FQGNSA. General study findings and limits: Several highly homologous variants formed a TCR beta motif that appeared characteristic of ankylosing spondylitis blood. Disease-linked clones were CD8+ and relatively rare in peripheral blood. Disease-linked clones were reportedly significantly enriched in matched ankylosing spondylitis synovial fluid.

TCR beta libraries were made by quantitative 5'-RACE with molecular barcodes. Using its own MiXCR run on the 5' RACE reads, TCRdb lists one record per CDR3 protein. The sample has fewer than 250,000 distinct CDR3 sequences; about 10% are singletons. This chain joins TRBV7-2 and TRBJ1-5; D unclear. Sequenced input: blood, either unsorted or a sorted T cell fraction (not recorded which). The receptor's source is a male donor with ankylosing spondylitis or in good health (not recorded which). CDR3 sequence: CASSLAGSQASQPQHF. Here the CDR3 DNA reads TGTGCCAGCAGCTTAGCTGGATCGCAGGCTAGTCAGCCCCAGCATTTT.